This T cell receptor (beta chain) derives from a study of shared clonotypes between healthy human individuals. On the study more broadly: Researchers drew samples from two women and three men aged 18 to 49.

The CDR3 covers 12 residues. Germline values: CDR1 SGHTS, CDR2 YDEGEE. The ends were cut back, 1 base at V and 8 bases at J, with 6 bases in the middle. Healthy and HIV-negative, the adult donors had no recent acute infections or vaccinations. Nashville, Tennessee was home to all donors, who were Caucasian adults. Some clones are missing from TCRdb's copy, which holds only in-frame ones; the method was immunoSEQ multiplex PCR. The profile covers roughly 450,000 clones, with 75% to 85% appearing a single time and over 10% taken by the ten largest. The source of this sequence is a woman aged 40 to 49 in good health. Some clones in this sample may be carry-over from other donors' samples. The chain employs TRBV5-8 and TRBJ1-4, with D possibly being TRBD1 (6 bases). Material: PBMCs. CDR3 in DNA: TGTGCCAGCAGCTTGAGGGGGGAAAAACTGTTTTTT. Its protein is CASSLRGEKLFF. The full variable domain, in which reference TRBV5-8 and TRBJ1-4 provide the parts outside the CDR3, is EAGVTQSPTHLIKTRGQQATLRCSPISGHTSVYWYQQALGLGLQFLLWYDEGEERNRGNFPPRFSGRQFPNYSSELNVNALELEDSALYLCASSLRGEKLFFGSGTQLSVL.